This is a list of T cell receptor beta chains from one sample in a study of shared T cell receptors in the human thymus. TCRdb's table, derived via immunoSEQ multiplex PCR, lists solely in-frame clones and lacks some. The data contain hundreds of thousands of clones, around 87% of them singletons. The data were also submitted as part of a second study, on human thymus T cells.

Sample: thymocytes. The source is a boy under three years old with a congenital heart defect. CDR3s include the opening cysteine and the closing phenylalanine or tryptophan. A D gene is named only where the DNA matches it firmly. Where a row states a size, it is once, few, many or the class of an expanded clone; other rows omit it.

CDR3: CASSLYRGTYNEQFF
DNA: TGTGCCAGCAGCCTCTACAGGGGTACCTACAATGAGCAGTTCTTC
V: TRBV7-2
J: TRBJ2-1
size: once
D: TRBD1

CDR3: CASSIHRDRGENGYTF
DNA: TGTGCCAGTAGTATACACCGGGACAGGGGCGAAAATGGCTACACCTTC
V: TRBV19
J: TRBJ1-2
size: NA
D: TRBD1

CDR3: CASSFFGDEAFF
DNA: TGTGCCAGCAGCTTTTTCGGTGATGAAGCTTTCTTT
V: TRBV5-6
J: TRBJ1-1
size: NA
D: NA

CDR3: CSAGQGDGYTF
DNA: TGCAGTGCGGGACAGGGAGACGGCTACACCTTC
V: TRBV20-1
J: TRBJ1-2
size: NA
D: TRBD1

CDR3: CASSESLHRGQGMGTEAFF
DNA: TGCGCCAGCAGTGAATCCCTCCACCGGGGACAGGGAATGGGCACTGAAGCTTTCTTT
V: TRBV10-1
J: TRBJ1-1
size: NA
D: TRBD1

CDR3: CASRPSTKTGLAGHTDTQYF
DNA: TGTGCCAGCAGGCCCAGTACAAAAACGGGACTAGCGGGGCACACAGATACGCAGTATTTT
V: TRBV2
J: TRBJ2-3
size: few
D: TRBD2

CDR3: CASSGDRTEAFF
DNA: TGTGCCAGCAGTGGTGACAGGACTGAAGCTTTCTTT
V: TRBV2
J: TRBJ1-1
size: NA
D: NA

CDR3: CASSLCRGAVETQYF
DNA: TGCGCCAGCAGCCTATGCCGGGGGGCCGTGGAGACCCAGTACTTC
V: TRBV5-1
J: TRBJ2-5
size: NA
D: NA

CDR3: CASSERGGPYEQYF
DNA: TGTGCCAGCAGTGAAAGGGGGGGCCCTTACGAGCAGTACTTC
V: TRBV6-1
J: TRBJ2-7
size: NA
D: NA

CDR3: CASSPRRTYEQYF
DNA: TGTGCCAGCAGCCCCCGGAGAACCTACGAGCAGTACTTC
V: TRBV5-5
J: TRBJ2-7
size: NA
D: NA

CDR3: CASSLGVQGTLYGYTF
DNA: TGTGCCAGCAGCTTGGGGGTGCAGGGTACTCTCTATGGCTACACCTTC
V: TRBV5-4
J: TRBJ1-2
size: NA
D: NA

CDR3: CASSLLLANSYEQYF
DNA: TGTGCCAGCAGCTTACTCCTAGCGAACTCCTACGAGCAGTACTTC
V: TRBV7-2
J: TRBJ2-7
size: once
D: NA

CDR3: CASSPNRGRTDEKLFF
DNA: TGCGCCAGCAGCCCGAACAGGGGGCGGACCGATGAAAAACTGTTTTTT
V: TRBV5-1
J: TRBJ1-4
size: few
D: TRBD1

CDR3: CASSVGALAGGYLQETQYF
DNA: TGTGCCAGCAGCGTAGGGGCTCTAGCGGGAGGGTACCTCCAAGAGACCCAGTACTTC
V: TRBV9
J: TRBJ2-5
size: NA
D: TRBD2

CDR3: CASSLVGGSYEQYF
DNA: TGTGCCAGCAGCTTAGTTGGCGGCTCCTACGAGCAGTACTTC
V: TRBV7-9
J: TRBJ2-7
size: once
D: NA

CDR3: CASSERLPREQYF
DNA: TGTGCCAGCAGTGAAAGACTTCCGAGGGAGCAGTACTTC
V: TRBV6-1
J: TRBJ2-7
size: NA
D: NA

CDR3: CASSFLGLTYEQYF
DNA: TGTGCCAGCAGTTTCCTTGGGCTTACCTACGAGCAGTACTTC
V: TRBV27
J: TRBJ2-7
size: NA
D: NA

CDR3: CASSSGPMYGYTF
DNA: TGTGCCAGCAGCTCGGGTCCGATGTATGGCTACACCTTC
V: TRBV11-2
J: TRBJ1-2
size: NA
D: NA

CDR3: CASSSKGTARSNQPQHF
DNA: TGTGCCAGTTCTTCAAAAGGGACAGCAAGATCCAATCAGCCCCAGCATTTT
V: TRBV28
J: TRBJ1-5
size: once
D: TRBD1

CDR3: CASSGRGPGELFF
DNA: TGTGCCAGCAGCGGCAGGGGGCCCGGGGAGCTGTTTTTT
V: TRBV9
J: TRBJ2-2
size: NA
D: TRBD1

CDR3: CASKEGSSYEQYF
DNA: TGTGCCAGCAAGGAGGGGAGCTCCTACGAGCAGTACTTC
V: TRBV6-6
J: TRBJ2-7
size: NA
D: NA

CDR3: CASKKGLAPGNEQFF
DNA: TGTGCCAGCAAAAAAGGACTAGCCCCCGGCAATGAGCAGTTCTTC
V: TRBV28
J: TRBJ2-1
size: NA
D: TRBD2

CDR3: CASSQEQGFYEQYF
DNA: TGCGCCAGCAGCCAAGAACAGGGTTTCTACGAGCAGTACTTC
V: TRBV4-1
J: TRBJ2-7
size: NA
D: NA

CDR3: CSVAGGADLGSDTQYF
DNA: TGCAGCGTTGCAGGGGGCGCGGATCTTGGGTCAGATACGCAGTATTTT
V: TRBV29-1
J: TRBJ2-3
size: NA
D: TRBD1

CDR3: CASSLVSGAGINSPLHF
DNA: TGTGCCAGCAGCTTAGTATCAGGAGCGGGGATAAATTCACCCCTCCACTTT
V: TRBV7-9
J: TRBJ1-6
size: NA
D: NA

CDR3: CASSIDPIREEGYTF
DNA: TGTGCCAGTAGTATAGATCCTATCAGGGAGGAGGGCTACACCTTC
V: TRBV19
J: TRBJ1-2
size: NA
D: NA

CDR3: CAWRETSGSDPYNEQFF
DNA: TGTGCCTGGAGGGAGACTAGCGGGAGTGACCCCTACAATGAGCAGTTCTTC
V: TRBV30
J: TRBJ2-1
size: NA
D: TRBD2

CDR3: CSAPNRGQYF
DNA: TGCAGTGCACCAAACAGGGGGCAGTACTTC
V: TRBV20-1
J: TRBJ2-7
size: once
D: TRBD1

CDR3: CASSHSVLRDNEQFF
DNA: TGTGCCAGCAGCCATAGTGTTCTGAGAGACAATGAGCAGTTCTTC
V: TRBV14
J: TRBJ2-1
size: NA
D: NA

CDR3: CASSQDRGRPYNEQFF
DNA: TGCGCCAGCAGCCAAGATCGAGGGAGGCCTTACAATGAGCAGTTCTTC
V: TRBV4-1
J: TRBJ2-1
size: NA
D: NA

CDR3: CASSMTGTKETQYF
DNA: TGTGCCAGCAGTATGACAGGGACCAAAGAGACCCAGTACTTC
V: TRBV27
J: TRBJ2-5
size: NA
D: TRBD1

CDR3: CASSTTTSGITNTGELFF
DNA: TGTGCCAGTAGTACTACGACTAGCGGGATTACTAACACCGGGGAGCTGTTTTTT
V: TRBV19
J: TRBJ2-2
size: NA
D: TRBD2

CDR3: CASSSPGQSSSGNTIYF
DNA: TGTGCCAGCAGTTCCCCGGGACAGTCTAGCTCTGGAAACACCATATATTTT
V: TRBV28
J: TRBJ1-3
size: few
D: TRBD1

CDR3: CASSLALGQGEKLFF
DNA: TGTGCCAGCAGCTTAGCGCTCGGACAGGGTGAAAAACTGTTTTTT
V: TRBV7-9
J: TRBJ1-4
size: NA
D: TRBD1

CDR3: CASSFSRGGCYEQYF
DNA: TGTGCCAGCAGCTTCTCCCGGGGGGGTTGCTACGAGCAGTACTTC
V: TRBV7-2
J: TRBJ2-7
size: NA
D: TRBD2

CDR3: CASSLSVKETQYF
DNA: TGTGCCAGCAGTTTATCGGTGAAAGAGACCCAGTACTTC
V: TRBV28
J: TRBJ2-5
size: NA
D: NA

CDR3: CASSERGWNEQFF
DNA: TGTGCCAGCAGTGAAAGGGGTTGGAATGAGCAGTTCTTC
V: TRBV2
J: TRBJ2-1
size: NA
D: NA